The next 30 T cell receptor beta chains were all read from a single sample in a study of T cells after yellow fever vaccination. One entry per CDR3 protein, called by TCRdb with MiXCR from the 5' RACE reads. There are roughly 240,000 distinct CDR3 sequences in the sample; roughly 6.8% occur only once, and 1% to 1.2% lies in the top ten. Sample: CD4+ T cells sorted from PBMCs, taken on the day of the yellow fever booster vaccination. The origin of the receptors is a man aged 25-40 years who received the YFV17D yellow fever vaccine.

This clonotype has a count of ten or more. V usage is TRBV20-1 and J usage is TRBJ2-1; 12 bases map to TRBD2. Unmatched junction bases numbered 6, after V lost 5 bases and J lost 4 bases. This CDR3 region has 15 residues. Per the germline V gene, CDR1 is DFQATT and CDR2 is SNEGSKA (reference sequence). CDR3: CSASPTSGSYNEQFF. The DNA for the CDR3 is TGCAGTGCTTCCCCGACTAGCGGGAGTTACAATGAGCAGTTCTTC.

CDR3 DNA: TGTGCCAGCAGCTTGGAGGGTCAGGTTTTAGATACGCAGTATTTT. Translating it yields CASSLEGQVLDTQYF. The J gene is TRBJ2-3, the V gene TRBV5-4, with unresolved D. The CDR3 is 15 amino acids. V was trimmed by 0 bases and J by 5 bases, leaving 13 bases between them. Germline-derived CDR1 and CDR2 are SGHNT and YYREEE (reference sequence).

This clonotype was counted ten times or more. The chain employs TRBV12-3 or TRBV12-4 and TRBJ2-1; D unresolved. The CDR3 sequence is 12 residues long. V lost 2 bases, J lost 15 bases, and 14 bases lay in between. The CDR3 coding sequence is TGTGCCAGCAGTTTAAAACTCCCTCGTTCGTTCTTC. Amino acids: CASSLKLPRSFF.

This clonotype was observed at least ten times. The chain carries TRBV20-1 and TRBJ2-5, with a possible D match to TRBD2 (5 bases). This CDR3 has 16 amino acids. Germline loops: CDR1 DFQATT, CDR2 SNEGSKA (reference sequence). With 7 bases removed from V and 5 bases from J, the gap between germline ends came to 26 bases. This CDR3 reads CSVPRAVGWMMETQYF. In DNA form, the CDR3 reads TGCAGTGTCCCCCGAGCGGTAGGGTGGATGATGGAGACCCAGTACTTC.

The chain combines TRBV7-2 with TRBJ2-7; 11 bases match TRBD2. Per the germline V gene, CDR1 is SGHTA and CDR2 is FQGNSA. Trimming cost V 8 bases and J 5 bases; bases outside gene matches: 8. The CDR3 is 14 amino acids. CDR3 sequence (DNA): TGTGCCAGCTCAAAACTAGCGGGAGCCCACGAGCAGTACTTC. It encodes CASSKLAGAHEQYF.

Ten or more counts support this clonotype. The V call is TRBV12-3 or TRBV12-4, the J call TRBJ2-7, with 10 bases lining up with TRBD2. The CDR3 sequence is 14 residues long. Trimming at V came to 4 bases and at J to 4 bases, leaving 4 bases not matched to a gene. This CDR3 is CASSSSGRVYEQYF. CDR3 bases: TGTGCCAGCAGTTCAAGCGGGAGGGTTTACGAGCAGTACTTC.

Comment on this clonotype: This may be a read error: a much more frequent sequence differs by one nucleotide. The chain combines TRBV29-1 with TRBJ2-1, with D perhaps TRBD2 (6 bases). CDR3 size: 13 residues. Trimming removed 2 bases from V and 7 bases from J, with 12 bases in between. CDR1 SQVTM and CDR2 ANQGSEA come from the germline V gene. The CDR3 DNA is TGCAGCGTTGAAACGTCGGGAGAGAATGAGCAGTTCTTC. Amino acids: CSVETSGENEQFF.

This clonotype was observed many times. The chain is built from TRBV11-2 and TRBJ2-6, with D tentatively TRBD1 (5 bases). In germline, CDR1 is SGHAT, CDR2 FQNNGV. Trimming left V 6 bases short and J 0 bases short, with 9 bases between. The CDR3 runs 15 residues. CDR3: CASSIQGSGANVLTF. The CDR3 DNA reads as TGTGCCAGCAGTATCCAGGGCTCTGGGGCCAACGTCCTGACTTTC.

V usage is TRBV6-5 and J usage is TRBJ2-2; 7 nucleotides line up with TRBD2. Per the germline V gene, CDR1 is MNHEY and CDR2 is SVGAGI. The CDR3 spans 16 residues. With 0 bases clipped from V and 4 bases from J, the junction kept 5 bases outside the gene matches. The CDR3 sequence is CASSYSWTRVTGELFF. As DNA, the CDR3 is TGTGCCAGCAGTTACTCCTGGACTAGAGTCACCGGGGAGCTGTTTTTT.

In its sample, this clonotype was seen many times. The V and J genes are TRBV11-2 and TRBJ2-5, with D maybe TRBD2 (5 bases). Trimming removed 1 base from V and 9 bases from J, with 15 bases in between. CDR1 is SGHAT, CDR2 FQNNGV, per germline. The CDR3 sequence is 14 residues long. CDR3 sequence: CASSLGTSGVAQYF. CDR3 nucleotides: TGTGCCAGCAGCTTAGGAACCTCCGGGGTGGCCCAGTACTTC.

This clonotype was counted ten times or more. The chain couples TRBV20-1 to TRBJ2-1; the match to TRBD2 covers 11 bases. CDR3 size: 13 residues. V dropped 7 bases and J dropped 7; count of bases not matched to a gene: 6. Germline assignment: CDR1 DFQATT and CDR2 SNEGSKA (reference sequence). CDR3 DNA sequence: TGCAGTGTAGGACTAGCGGGCCAAAATGAGCAGTTCTTC. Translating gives CSVGLAGQNEQFF.

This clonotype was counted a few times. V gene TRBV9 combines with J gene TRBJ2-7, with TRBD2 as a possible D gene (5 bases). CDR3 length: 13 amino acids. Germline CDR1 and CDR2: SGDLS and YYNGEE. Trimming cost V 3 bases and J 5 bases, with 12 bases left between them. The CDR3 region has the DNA TGTGCCAGCAGCGCCCGGGGAAGGGACGAGCAGTACTTC. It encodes CASSARGRDEQYF. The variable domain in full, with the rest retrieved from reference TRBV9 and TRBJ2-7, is DSGVTQTPKHLITATGQRVTLRCSPRSGDLSVYWYQQSLDQGLQFLIQYYNGEERAKGNILERFSAQQFPDLHSELNLSSLELGDSALYFCASSARGRDEQYFGPGTRLTVT.

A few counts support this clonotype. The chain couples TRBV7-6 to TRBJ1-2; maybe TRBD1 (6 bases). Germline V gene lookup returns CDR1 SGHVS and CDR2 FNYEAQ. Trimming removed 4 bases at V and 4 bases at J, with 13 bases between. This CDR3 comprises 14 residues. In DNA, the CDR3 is TGTGCCAGCAGCTCGCCCCGGGACACCTATGGCTACACCTTC. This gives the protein CASSSPRDTYGYTF. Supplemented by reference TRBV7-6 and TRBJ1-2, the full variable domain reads GAGVSQSPRYKVTKRGQDVALRCDPISGHVSLYWYRQALGQGPEFLTYFNYEAQQDKSGLPNDRFSAERPEGSISTLTIQRTEQRDSAMYRCASSSPRDTYGYTFGSGTRLTVV.

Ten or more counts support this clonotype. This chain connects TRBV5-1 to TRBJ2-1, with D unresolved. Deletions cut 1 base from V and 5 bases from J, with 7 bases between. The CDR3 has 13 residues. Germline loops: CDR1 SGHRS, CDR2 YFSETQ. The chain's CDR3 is CASSLNQDNEQFF. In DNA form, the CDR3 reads TGCGCCAGCAGCTTGAACCAAGACAATGAGCAGTTCTTC.

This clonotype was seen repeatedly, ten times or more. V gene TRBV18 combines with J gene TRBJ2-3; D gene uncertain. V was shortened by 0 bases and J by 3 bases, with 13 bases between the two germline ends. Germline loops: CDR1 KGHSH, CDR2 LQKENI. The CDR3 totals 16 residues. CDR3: CASSPPRRQDTDTQYF. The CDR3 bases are TGTGCCAGCTCACCACCCCGGCGTCAAGATACAGATACGCAGTATTTT.

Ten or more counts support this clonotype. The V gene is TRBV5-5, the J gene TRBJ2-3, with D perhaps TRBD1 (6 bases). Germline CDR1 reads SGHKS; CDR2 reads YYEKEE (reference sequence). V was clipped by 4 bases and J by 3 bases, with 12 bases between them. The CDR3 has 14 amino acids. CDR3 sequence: CASSRDRSTDTQYF. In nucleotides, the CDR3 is TGTGCCAGCAGCCGCGACAGGTCTACAGATACGCAGTATTTT.

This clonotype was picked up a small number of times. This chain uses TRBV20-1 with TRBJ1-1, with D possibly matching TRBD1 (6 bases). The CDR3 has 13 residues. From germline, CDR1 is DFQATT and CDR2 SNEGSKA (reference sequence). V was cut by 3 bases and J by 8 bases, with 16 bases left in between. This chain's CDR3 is CSASVGANDEAFF. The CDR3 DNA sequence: TGCAGTGCTAGTGTGGGGGCTAATGACGAAGCTTTCTTT.

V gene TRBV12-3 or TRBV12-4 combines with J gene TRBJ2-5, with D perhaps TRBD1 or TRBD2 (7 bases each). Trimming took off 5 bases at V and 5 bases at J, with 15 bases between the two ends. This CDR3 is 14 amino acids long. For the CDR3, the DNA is TGTGCCAGCAGTCCAGGGGGGGGCGGGGAGACCCAGTACTTC. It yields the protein CASSPGGGGETQYF.

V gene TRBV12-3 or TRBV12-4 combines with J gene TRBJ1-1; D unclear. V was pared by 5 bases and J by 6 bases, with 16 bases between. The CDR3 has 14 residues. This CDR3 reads CASSGRPSTPEAFF. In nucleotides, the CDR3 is TGTGCCAGCAGTGGCCGGCCTAGCACTCCTGAAGCTTTCTTT.

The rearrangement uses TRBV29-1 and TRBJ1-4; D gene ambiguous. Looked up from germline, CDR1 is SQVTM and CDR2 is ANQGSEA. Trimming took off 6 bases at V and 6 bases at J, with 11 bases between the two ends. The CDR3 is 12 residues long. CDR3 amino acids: CSVCDGDEKLFF. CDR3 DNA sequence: TGCAGCGTCTGCGATGGGGATGAAAAACTGTTTTTT.

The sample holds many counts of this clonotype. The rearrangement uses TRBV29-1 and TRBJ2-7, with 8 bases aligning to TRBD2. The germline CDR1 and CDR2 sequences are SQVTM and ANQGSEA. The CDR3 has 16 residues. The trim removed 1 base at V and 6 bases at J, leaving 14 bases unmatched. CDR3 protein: CSVEGTLSGRTGEQYF. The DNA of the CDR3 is TGCAGCGTTGAAGGTACTTTGAGCGGGAGAACGGGCGAGCAGTACTTC.

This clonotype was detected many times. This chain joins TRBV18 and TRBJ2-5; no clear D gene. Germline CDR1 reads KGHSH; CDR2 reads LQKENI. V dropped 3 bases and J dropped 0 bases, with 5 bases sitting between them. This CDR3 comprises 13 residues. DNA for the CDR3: TGTGCCAGCTCACCGCAGTACCAAGAGACCCAGTACTTC. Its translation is CASSPQYQETQYF.

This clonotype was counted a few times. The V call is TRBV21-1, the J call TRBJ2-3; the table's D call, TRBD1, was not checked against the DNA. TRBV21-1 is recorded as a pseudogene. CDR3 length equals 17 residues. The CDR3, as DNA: TGTGCCAGCAGCAAAGGACCCTATGGACAACCCACAGATACGCAGTATTTT. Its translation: CASSKGPYGQPTDTQYF.

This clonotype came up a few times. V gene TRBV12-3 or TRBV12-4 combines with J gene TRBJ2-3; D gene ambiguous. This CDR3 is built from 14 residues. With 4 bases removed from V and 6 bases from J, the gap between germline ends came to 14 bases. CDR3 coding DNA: TGTGCCAGCAGTTCACCCGACTGGTTGGATACGCAGTATTTT. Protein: CASSSPDWLDTQYF.

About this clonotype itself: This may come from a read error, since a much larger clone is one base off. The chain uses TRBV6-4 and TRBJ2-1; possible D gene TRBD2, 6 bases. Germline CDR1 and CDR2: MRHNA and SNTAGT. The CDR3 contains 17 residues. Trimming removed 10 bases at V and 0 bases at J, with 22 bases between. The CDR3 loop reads CAISSGAVGGSYNEQFF. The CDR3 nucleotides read TGTGCCATCTCCTCCGGGGCAGTGGGGGGCTCCTACAATGAGCAGTTCTTC.

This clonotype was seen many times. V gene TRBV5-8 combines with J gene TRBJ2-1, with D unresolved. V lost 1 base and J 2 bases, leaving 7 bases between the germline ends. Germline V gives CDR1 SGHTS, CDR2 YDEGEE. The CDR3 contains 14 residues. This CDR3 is CASSLYGPYNEQFF. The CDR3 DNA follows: TGTGCCAGCAGCTTGTACGGGCCCTACAATGAGCAGTTCTTC.

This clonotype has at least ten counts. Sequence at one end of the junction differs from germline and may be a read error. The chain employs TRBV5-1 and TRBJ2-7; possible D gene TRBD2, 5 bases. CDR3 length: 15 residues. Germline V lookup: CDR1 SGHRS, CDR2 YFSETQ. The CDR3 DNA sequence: TGCGCCAGCAGCTTGGCCCGGGATATCTCCAACGAGCAGTACTTC. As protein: CASSLARDISNEQYF.

CDR3: CASSMQGGRYYEQYF. DNA of the CDR3: TGTGCCAGTAGTATGCAGGGAGGTAGATACTACGAGCAGTACTTC. The rearrangement joins TRBV19 to TRBJ2-7, with TRBD2 as a possible D gene (6 bases). V lost 3 bases, J lost 3 bases, and 15 bases lay in between. The CDR3 sequence is 15 residues long. Germline CDR1 LNHDA, CDR2 SQIVND (reference sequence).

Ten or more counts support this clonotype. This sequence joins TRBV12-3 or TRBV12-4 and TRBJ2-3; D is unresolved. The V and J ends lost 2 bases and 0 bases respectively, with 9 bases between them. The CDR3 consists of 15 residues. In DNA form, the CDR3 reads TGTGCCAGCAGTTTATTCCTCTCTAGCACAGATACGCAGTATTTT. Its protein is CASSLFLSSTDTQYF.

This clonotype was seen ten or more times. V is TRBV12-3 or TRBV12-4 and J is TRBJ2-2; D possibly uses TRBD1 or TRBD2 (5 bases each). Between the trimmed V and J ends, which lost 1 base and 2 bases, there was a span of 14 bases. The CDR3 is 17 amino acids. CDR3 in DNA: TGTGCCAGCAGTTTAGGGGCCCGGGACGGAAACACCGGGGAGCTGTTTTTT. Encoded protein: CASSLGARDGNTGELFF.